This T cell receptor beta chain was sequenced in a study of long-term antiretroviral therapy in people with HIV. This clone was picked up one time. The assay, immunoSEQ v3.0, was run at survey level. Sequenced by immunoSEQ multiplex PCR; TCRdb stores in-frame clones only, minus some. The sample carries roughly 23,000 clones, more than 80% recorded once. The TCR sequence derives from a man aged 25 to 40 with HIV. Sample: unsorted PBMCs, taken roughly 6.2 years after starting antiretroviral therapy.

This CDR3 reads CASSMTGARTEAFF. CDR3 in DNA: TGTGCCAGTAGTATGACGGGCGCGAGGACTGAAGCTTTCTTT. The rearrangement joins TRBV19 to TRBJ1-1, with no clear D. V was clipped by 3 bases and J by 5 bases, with 13 bases between them. Per the germline V gene, CDR1 is LNHDA and CDR2 is SQIVND (reference sequence). The CDR3 contains 14 residues.